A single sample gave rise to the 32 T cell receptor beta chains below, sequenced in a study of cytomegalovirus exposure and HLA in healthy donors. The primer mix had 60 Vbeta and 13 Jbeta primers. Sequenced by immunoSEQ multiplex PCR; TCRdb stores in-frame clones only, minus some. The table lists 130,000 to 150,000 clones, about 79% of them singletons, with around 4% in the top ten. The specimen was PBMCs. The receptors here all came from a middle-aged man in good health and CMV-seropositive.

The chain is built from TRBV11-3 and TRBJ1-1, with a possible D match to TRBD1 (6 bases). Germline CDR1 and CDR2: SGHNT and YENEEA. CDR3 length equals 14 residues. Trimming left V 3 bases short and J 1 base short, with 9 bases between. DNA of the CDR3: TGTGCCAGCAGCTTTGGGGGCCAGAACACTGAAGCTTTCTTT. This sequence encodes CASSFGGQNTEAFF.

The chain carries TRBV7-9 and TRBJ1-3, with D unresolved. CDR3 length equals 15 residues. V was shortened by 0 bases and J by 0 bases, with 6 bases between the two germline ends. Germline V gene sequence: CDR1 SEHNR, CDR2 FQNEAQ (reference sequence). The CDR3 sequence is CASSLASSSGNTIYF. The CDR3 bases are TGTGCCAGCAGCTTAGCAAGTAGCTCTGGAAACACCATATATTTT. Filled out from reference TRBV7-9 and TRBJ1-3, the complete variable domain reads DTGVSQNPRHKITKRGQNVTFRCDPISEHNRLYWYRQTLGQGPEFLTYFQNEAQLEKSRLLSDRFSAERPKGSFSTLEIQRTEQGDSAMYLCASSLASSSGNTIYFGEGSWLTVV.

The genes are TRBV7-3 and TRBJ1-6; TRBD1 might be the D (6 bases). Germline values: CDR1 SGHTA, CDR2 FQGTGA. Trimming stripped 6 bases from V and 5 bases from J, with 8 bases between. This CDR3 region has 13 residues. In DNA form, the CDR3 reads TGTGCCAGCAGACAGGGTGATAATTCACCCCTCCACTTT. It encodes CASRQGDNSPLHF.

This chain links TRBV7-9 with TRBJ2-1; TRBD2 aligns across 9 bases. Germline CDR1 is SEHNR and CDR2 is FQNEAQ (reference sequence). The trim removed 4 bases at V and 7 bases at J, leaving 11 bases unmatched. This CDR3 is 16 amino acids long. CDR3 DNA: TGTGCCAGCAGCTCTGTTCGACTAGCGGAGGGGAATGAGCAGTTCTTC. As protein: CASSSVRLAEGNEQFF.

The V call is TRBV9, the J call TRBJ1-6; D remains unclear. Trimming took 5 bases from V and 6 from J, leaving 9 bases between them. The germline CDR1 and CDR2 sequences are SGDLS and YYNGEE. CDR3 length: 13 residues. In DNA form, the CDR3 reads TGTGCCAGCAGTTCCATCCCTAATTCACCCCTCCACTTT. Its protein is CASSSIPNSPLHF. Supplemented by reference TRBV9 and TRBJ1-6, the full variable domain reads DSGVTQTPKHLITATGQRVTLRCSPRSGDLSVYWYQQSLDQGLQFLIQYYNGEERAKGNILERFSAQQFPDLHSELNLSSLELGDSALYFCASSSIPNSPLHFGNGTRLTVT.

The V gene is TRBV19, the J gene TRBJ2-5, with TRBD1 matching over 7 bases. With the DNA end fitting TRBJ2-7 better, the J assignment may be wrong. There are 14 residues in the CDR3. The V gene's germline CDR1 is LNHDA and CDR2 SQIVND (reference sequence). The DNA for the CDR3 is TGTGCCAGTAGCCGTAGGGACAGCTCCTACGAGCAGTACTTC. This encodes CASSRRDSSYEQYF.

The CDR3 reads CASLKLPSDTQYF. CDR3 sequence (DNA): TGTGCCAGCCTCAAGCTTCCCTCAGATACGCAGTATTTT. The J gene is TRBJ2-3, the V gene TRBV9; D is unresolved. The CDR3 contains 13 residues. From germline, CDR1 is SGDLS and CDR2 YYNGEE. The V gene lost 7 bases and the J gene lost 4 bases, with 13 bases spanning the gap.

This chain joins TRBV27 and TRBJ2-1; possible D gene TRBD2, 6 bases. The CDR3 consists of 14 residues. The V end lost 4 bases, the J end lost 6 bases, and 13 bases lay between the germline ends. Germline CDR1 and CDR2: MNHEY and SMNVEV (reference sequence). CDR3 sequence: CASSSLGSRNEQFF. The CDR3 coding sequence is TGTGCCAGCAGTTCCCTCGGGAGCCGCAATGAGCAGTTCTTC.

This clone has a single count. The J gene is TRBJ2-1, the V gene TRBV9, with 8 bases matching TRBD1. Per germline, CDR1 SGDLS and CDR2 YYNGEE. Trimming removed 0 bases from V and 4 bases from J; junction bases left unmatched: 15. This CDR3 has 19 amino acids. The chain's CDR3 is CASSVGAGGTLLIYNEQFF. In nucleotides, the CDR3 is TGTGCCAGCAGCGTAGGGGCAGGGGGCACCCTCCTAATATACAATGAGCAGTTCTTC.

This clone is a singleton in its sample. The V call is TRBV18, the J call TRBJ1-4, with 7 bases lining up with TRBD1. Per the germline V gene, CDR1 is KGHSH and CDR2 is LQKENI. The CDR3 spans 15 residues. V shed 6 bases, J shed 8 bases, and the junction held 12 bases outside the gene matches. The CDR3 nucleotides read TGTGCCAGCTCCTATAACAGGGGCGGGAAGGAAAAACTGTTTTTT. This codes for CASSYNRGGKEKLFF.

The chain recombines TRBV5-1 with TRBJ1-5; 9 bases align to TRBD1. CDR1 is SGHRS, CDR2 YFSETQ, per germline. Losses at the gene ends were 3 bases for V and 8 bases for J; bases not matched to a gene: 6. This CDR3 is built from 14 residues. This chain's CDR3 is CASSSGTGIEPQHF. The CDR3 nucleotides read TGCGCCAGCAGCTCTGGGACAGGGATAGAGCCCCAGCATTTT.

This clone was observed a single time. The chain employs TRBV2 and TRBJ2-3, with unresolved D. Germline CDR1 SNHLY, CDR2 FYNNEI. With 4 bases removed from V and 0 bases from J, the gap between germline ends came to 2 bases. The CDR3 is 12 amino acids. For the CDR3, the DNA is TGTGCCAGCAGTGCTAGCACAGATACGCAGTATTTT. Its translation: CASSASTDTQYF.

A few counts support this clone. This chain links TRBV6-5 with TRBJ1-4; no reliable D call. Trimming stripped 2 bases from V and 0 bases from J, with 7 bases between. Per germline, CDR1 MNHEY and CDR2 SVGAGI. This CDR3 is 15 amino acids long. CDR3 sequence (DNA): TGTGCCAGCAGTTACCGCGGAGCAACTAATGAAAAACTGTTTTTT. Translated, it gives CASSYRGATNEKLFF.

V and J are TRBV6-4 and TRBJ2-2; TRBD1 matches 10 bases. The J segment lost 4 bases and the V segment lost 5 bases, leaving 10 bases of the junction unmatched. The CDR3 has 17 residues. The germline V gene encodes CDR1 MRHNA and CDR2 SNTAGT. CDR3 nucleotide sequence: TGTGCCAGCAGTCGCGGCCAAGGACAGGGGGTCACCGGGGAGCTGTTTTTT. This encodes CASSRGQGQGVTGELFF.

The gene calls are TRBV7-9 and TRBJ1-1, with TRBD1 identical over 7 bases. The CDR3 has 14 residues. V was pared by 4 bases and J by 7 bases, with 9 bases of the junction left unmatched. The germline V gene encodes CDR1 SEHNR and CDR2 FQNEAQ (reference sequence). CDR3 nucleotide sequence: TGTGCCAGCAGCTCCCCAAGGGGGCGAGGTGAAGCTTTCTTT. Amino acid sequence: CASSSPRGRGEAFF.

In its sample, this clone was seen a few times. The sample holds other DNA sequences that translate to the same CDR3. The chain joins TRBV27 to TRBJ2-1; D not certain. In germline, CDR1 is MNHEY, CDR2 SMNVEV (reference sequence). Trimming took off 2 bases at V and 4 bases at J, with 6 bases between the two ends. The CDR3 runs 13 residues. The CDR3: CASSLGQYNEQFF. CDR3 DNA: TGTGCCAGCAGTTTAGGTCAGTACAATGAGCAGTTCTTC.

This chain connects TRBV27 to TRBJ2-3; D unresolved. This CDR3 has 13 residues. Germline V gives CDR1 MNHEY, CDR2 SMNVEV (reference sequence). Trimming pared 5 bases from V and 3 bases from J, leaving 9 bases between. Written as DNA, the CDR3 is TGTGCCAGCAGTCCCCGAGAGACAGATACGCAGTATTTT. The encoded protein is CASSPRETDTQYF.

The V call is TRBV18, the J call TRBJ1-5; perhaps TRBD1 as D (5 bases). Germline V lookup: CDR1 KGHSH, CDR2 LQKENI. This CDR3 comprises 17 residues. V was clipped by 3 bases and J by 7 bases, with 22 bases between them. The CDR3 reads CASSPLSSFGGGQPQHF. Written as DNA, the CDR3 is TGTGCCAGCTCACCCCTATCCTCGTTCGGGGGAGGACAGCCCCAGCATTTT. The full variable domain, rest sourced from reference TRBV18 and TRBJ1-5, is NAGVMQNPRHLVRRRGQEARLRCSPMKGHSHVYWYRQLPEEGLKFMVYLQKENIIDESGMPKERFSAEFPKEGPSILRIQQVVRGDSAAYFCASSPLSSFGGGQPQHFGDGTRLSIL.

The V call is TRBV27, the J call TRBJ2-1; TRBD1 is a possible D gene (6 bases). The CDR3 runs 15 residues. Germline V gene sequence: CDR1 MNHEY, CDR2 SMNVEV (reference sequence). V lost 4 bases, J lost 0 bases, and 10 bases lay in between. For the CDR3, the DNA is TGTGCCAGCAGTTCAGGGGTTTCCTCCTACAATGAGCAGTTCTTC. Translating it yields CASSSGVSSYNEQFF.

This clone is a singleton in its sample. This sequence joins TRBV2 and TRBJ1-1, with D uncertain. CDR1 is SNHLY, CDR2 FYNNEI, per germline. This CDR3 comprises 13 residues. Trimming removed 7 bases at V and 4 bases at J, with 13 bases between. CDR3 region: CASNGEMSTEAFF. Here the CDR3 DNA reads TGTGCCAGCAACGGGGAAATGAGCACTGAAGCTTTCTTT.

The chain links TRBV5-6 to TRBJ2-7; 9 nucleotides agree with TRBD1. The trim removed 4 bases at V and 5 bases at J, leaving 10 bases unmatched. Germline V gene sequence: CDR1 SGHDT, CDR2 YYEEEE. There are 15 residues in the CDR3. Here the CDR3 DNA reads TGTGCCAGCAGCCCACCGGGACAGGGCCTCGACGAGCAGTACTTC. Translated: CASSPPGQGLDEQYF.

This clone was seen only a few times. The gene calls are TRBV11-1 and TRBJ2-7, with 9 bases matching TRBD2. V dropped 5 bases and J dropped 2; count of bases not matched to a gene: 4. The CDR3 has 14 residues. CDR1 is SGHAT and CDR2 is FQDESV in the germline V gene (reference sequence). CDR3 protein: CASSPGTSPYEQYF. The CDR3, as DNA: TGTGCCAGCAGCCCCGGGACTAGCCCCTACGAGCAGTACTTC.

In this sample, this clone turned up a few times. Written as DNA, the CDR3 is TGTGCCAGCAGTTTATCTCTCCAGGTCAATCAGCCCCAGCATTTT. It is translated as CASSLSLQVNQPQHF. This chain uses TRBV27 with TRBJ1-5, with no clear D. The CDR3 length is 15 residues. V was pared by 0 bases and J by 3 bases, with 9 bases between. Germline loops: CDR1 MNHEY, CDR2 SMNVEV (reference sequence).

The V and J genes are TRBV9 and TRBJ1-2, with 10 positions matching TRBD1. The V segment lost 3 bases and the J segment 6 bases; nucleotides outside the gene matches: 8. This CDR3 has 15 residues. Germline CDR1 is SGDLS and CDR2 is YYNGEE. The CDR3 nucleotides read TGTGCCAGCAGCGCATCGGGACAGGGGTTCAATGGCTACACCTTC. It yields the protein CASSASGQGFNGYTF.

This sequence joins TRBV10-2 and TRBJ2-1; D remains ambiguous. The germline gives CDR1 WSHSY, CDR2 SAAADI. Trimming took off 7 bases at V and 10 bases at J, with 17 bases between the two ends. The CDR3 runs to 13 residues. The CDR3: CASIPGSMSEQFF. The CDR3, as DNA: TGCGCCAGCATCCCCGGTAGTATGTCGGAGCAGTTCTTC.

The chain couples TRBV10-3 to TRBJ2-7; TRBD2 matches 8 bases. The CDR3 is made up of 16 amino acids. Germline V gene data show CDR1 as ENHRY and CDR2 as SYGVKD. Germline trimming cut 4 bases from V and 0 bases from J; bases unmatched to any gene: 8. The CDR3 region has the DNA TGTGCCATCAGTGGGACCGGGACTAGGAGCTCCTACGAGCAGTACTTC. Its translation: CAISGTGTRSSYEQYF.

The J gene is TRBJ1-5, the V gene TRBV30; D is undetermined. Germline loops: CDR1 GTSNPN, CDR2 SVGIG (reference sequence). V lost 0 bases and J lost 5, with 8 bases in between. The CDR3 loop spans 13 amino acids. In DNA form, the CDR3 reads TGTGCCTGGAGTGTGGGCCTCTATCAGCCCCAGCATTTT. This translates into CAWSVGLYQPQHF.

The CDR3 region has the DNA TGTGCCAGCAGTTGGAACAGGGCCAATCAGCCCCAGCATTTT. It encodes CASSWNRANQPQHF. This chain joins TRBV6-1 and TRBJ1-5, with D possibly TRBD1 on 6 matching bases. This CDR3 region has 14 residues. Germline values: CDR1 MNHNS, CDR2 SASEGT. The germline V and J ends were trimmed by 5 bases and 3 bases, with 11 bases remaining between them.

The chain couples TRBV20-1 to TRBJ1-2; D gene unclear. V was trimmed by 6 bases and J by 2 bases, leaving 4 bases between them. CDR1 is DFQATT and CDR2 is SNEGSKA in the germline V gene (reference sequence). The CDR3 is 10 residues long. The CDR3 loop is CSAPNYGYTF. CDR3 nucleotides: TGCAGTGCCCCAAACTATGGCTACACCTTC.

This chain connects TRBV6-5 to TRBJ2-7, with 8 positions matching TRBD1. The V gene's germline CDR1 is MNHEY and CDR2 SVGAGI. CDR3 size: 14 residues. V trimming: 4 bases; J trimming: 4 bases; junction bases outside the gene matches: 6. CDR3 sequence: CASSSSGGSYEQYF. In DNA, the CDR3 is TGTGCCAGCAGTTCCTCAGGGGGCTCATACGAGCAGTACTTC.

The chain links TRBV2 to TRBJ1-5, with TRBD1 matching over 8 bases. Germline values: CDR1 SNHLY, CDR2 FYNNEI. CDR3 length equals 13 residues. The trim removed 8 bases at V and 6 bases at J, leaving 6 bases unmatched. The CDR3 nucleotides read TGTGCCAGCGCAGGGGGCGGACGTCAGCCCCAGCATTTT. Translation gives CASAGGGRQPQHF.

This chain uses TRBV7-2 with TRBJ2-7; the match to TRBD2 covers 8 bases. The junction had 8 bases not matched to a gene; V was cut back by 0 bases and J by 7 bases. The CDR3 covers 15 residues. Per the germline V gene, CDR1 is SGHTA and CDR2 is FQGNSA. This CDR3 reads CASSLATGGPGEQYF. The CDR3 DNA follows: TGTGCCAGCAGCTTAGCGACGGGGGGGCCGGGAGAGCAGTACTTC.